This TCR beta chain was observed in a study of blood T cell repertoires in COVID-19. V lost 9 bases to trimming and J lost 6 bases, with 17 bases between them. CDR3 length equals 13 residues. Per the germline V gene, CDR1 is MNHEY and CDR2 is SVGAGI. Data came from immunoSEQ multiplex PCR; TCRdb stores just in-frame clones and leaves some out. Among over 25,000 clones listed, around 84% were seen once. J is TRBJ1-2 and V is TRBV6-5, with TRBD1 as a possible D gene (5 bases). The receptor comes from a man older than 75 with acute or convalescent COVID-19. Sequencing was carried out using peripheral blood. The DNA for the CDR3 is TGTGCCAGTCTTAAGTGGGGGGGGGATGGCTACACCTTC. Amino acids: CASLKWGGDGYTF.